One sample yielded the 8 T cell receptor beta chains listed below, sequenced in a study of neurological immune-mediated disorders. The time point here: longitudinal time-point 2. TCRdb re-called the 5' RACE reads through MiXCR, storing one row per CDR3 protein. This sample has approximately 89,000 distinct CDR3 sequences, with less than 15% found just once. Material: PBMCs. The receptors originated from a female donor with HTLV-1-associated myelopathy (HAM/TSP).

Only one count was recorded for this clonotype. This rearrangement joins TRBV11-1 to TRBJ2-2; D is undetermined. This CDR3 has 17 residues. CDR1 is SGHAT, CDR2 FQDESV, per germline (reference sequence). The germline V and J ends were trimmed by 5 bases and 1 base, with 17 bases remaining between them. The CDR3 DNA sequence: TGTGCCAGCAGCCCACGGTTGGGGTCAAAGAACACCGGGGAGCTGTTTTTT. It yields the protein CASSPRLGSKNTGELFF. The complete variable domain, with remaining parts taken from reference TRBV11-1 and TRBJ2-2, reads EAEVAQSPRYKITEKSQAVAFWCDPISGHATLYWYRQILGQGPELLVQFQDESVVDDSQLPKDRFSAERLKGVDSTLKIQPAELGDSAMYLCASSPRLGSKNTGELFFGEGSRLTVL.

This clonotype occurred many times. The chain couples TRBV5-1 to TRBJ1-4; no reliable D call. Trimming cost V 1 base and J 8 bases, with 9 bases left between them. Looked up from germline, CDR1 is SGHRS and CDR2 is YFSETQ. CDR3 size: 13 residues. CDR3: CASSLPMGEKLFF. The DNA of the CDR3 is TGCGCCAGCAGCTTGCCTATGGGGGAAAAACTGTTTTTT. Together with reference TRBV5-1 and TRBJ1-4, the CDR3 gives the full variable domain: KAGVTQTPRYLIKTRGQQVTLSCSPISGHRSVSWYQQTPGQGLQFLFEYFSETQRNKGNFPGRFSGRQFSNSRSEMNVSTLELGDSALYLCASSLPMGEKLFFGSGTQLSVL.

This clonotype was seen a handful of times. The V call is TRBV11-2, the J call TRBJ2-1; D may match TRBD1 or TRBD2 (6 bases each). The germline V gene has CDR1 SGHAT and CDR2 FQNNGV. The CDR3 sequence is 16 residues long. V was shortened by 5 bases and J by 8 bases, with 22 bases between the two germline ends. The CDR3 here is CASSIQNTGGADEQFF. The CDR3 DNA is TGTGCCAGCAGCATCCAAAATACCGGGGGCGCAGATGAGCAGTTCTTC.

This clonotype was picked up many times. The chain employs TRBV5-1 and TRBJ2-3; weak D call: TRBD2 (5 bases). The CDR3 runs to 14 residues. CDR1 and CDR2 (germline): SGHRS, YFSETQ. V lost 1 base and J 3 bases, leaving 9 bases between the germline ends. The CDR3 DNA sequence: TGCGCCAGCAGCTTGTGGGAGAGAACAGATACGCAGTATTTT. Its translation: CASSLWERTDTQYF.

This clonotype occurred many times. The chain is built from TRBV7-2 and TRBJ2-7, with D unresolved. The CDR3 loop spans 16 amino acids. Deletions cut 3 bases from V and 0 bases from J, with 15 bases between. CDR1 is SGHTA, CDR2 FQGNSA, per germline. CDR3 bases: TGTGCCAGCAGCTTGAGACTGACGGAGAGCTCCTACGAGCAGTACTTC. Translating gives CASSLRLTESSYEQYF.

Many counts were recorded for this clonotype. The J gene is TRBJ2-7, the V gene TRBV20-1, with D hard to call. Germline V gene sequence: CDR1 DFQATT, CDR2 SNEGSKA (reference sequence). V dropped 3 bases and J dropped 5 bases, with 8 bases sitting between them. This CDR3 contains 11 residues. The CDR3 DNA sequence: TGCAGTGCTAGTTTAACCCACGAGCAGTACTTC. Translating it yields CSASLTHEQYF.

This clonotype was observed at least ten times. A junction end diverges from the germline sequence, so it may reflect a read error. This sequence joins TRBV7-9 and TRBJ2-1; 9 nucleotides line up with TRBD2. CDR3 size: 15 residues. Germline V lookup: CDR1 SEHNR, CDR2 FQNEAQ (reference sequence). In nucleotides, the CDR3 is TGTGCCAGCAGCCTAGCGGGGTTTTCCTACAATGAGCAGTTCTTC. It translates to CASSLAGFSYNEQFF.

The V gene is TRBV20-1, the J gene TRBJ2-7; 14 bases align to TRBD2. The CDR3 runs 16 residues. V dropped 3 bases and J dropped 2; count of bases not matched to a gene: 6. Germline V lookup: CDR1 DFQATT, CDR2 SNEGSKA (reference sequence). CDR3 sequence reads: CSASGLAGGFTYEQYF. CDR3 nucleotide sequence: TGCAGTGCTAGCGGACTAGCGGGGGGATTCACCTACGAGCAGTACTTC.